Listed here is a single T cell receptor beta chain. Its antigen is unknown. This table comes from immunoSEQ multiplex PCR, and its TCRdb copy is limited to in-frame clones, with some not included. The data show roughly 100,000 clones, around 91% seen once. The data stem from a study of T cell responses to AZD1222 COVID-19 vaccine. In the study overall: The analysis combined second doses at about 4 or about 12 weeks.

Germline lookup yields CDR1 GTSNPN and CDR2 SVGIG (reference sequence). This CDR3 region has 13 residues. V lost 0 bases and J 3 bases, leaving 9 bases between the germline ends. Study-wide findings and caveats: White British donors predominated, females outnumbered males, and clonal diversity was possibly underestimated.

The sequencing used peripheral blood, collected on day 0 of AZD1222 vaccination. This receptor was identified in an adult in good health. V and J are TRBV30 and TRBJ2-7; D is possibly TRBD1 (5 bases). The CDR3 protein is CAWSVKGFYEQYF. As DNA, the CDR3 is TGTGCCTGGAGTGTGAAGGGGTTCTACGAGCAGTACTTC.